This T cell receptor beta chain appears in the sequencing data of a study of CD8+ T cells in alopecia areata. Study details: Treatment of the treated patients consisted of oral tofacitinib, 5 to 10 mg twice daily. Tofacitinib ran for 6 to 18 months before 6 months off drug. Scoring treated patients' severity relied on the percentage of scalp area affected.

The treatment is: oral pan-JAK inhibitor, 5-10 mg twice daily. It was cDNA, reverse transcribed from extracted RNA, that served as the sequencing template. Measured with immunoSEQ multiplex PCR; TCRdb has only the in-frame clones, and not every one. The repertoire holds around 160,000 clones, with less than 70% as singletons. This TCR was recovered from a human donor with alopecia areata. The sample consisted of CD4+ T cells sorted from blood, taken at week 24, from a patient treated with tofacitinib.

The CDR3 loop is CASSRQGVDKDGYTF. The CDR3 coding sequence is TGCGCCAGCAGCCGCCAGGGTGTAGATAAGGATGGCTACACCTTC. The chain combines TRBV4-1 with TRBJ1-2, with a possible D match to TRBD1 (5 bases). CDR1 is MGHRA and CDR2 is YSYEKL in the germline V gene. The V end lost 4 bases, the J end lost 6 bases, and 18 bases lay between the germline ends. This CDR3 region has 15 residues.